This T cell receptor beta chain derives from a study of spatial heterogeneity in lung cancer. Study information: Sequenced follow-up PBMC samples came a median of about 24 months after resection, where available.

In this sample, this clonotype turned up many times. This CDR3 is 15 amino acids long. CDR1 and CDR2 (germline): SGHTA, FQGTGA. Trimming at V came to 5 bases and at J to 1 base, leaving 4 bases not matched to a gene. Time point in this sample: blood at routine non-recurrence follow-up after resection. Unsorted tumor, nontumor lung tissue or cryopreserved PBMC supplied the whole RNA. Individual TCR cDNA molecules each bore their own unique molecular identifier. From the 5' RACE reads, TCRdb called clonotypes with MiXCR, one entry per CDR3 protein. The sample yields approximately 70,000 distinct CDR3 sequences, nearly 9% seen once.

The source material was PBMCs, sampled at follow-up. The TCR comes from a female donor with early-stage non-small cell lung cancer. The chain links TRBV7-3 to TRBJ2-3, with TRBD2 identical over 9 bases. CDR3 nucleotide sequence: TGTGCCAGCAGCATAGCGGGAGCTGGCACAGATACGCAGTATTTT. Translated: CASSIAGAGTDTQYF. The full variable domain, completed using reference TRBV7-3 and TRBJ2-3, is GAGVSQTPSNKVTEKGKYVELRCDPISGHTALYWYRQSLGQGPEFLIYFQGTGAADDSGLPNDRFFAVRPEGSVSTLKIQRTERGDSAVYLCASSIAGAGTDTQYFGPGTRLTVL.